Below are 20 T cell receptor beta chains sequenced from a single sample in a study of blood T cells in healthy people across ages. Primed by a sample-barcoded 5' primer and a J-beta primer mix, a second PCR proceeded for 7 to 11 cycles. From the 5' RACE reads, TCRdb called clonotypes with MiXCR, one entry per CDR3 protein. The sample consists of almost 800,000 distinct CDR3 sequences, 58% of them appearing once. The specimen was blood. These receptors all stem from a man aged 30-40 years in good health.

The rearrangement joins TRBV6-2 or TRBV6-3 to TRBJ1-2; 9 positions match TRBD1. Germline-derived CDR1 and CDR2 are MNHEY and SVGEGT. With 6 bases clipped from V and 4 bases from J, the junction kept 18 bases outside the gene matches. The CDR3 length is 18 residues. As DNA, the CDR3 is TGTGCCAGCAGCTCATCGGGGGCCGGGACAGGGTACGGCTATGGCTACACCTTC. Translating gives CASSSSGAGTGYGYGYTF.

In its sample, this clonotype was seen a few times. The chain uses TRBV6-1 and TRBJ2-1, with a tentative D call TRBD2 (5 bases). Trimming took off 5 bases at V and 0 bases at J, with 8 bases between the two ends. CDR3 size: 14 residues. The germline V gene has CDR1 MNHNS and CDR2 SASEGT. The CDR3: CASSSGFSYNEQFF. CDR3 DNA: TGTGCCAGCAGTTCGGGGTTCTCCTACAATGAGCAGTTCTTC.

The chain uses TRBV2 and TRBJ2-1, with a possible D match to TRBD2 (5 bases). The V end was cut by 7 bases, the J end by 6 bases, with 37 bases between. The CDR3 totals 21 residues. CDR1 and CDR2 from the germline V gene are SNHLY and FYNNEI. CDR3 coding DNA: TGTGCCAGCAAGAGAGGGAAGTATACGGGCGGATTCCAACAAACTGGCAATGAGCAGTTCTTC. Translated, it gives CASKRGKYTGGFQQTGNEQFF. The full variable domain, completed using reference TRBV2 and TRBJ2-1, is EPEVTQTPSHQVTQMGQEVILRCVPISNHLYFYWYRQILGQKVEFLVSFYNNEISEKSEIFDDQFSVERPDGSNFTLKIRSTKLEDSAMYFCASKRGKYTGGFQQTGNEQFFGPGTRLTVL.

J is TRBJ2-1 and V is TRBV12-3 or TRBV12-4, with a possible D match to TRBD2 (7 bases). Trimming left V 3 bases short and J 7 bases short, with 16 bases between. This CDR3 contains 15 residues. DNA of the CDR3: TGTGCCAGCAGTTTGACGGGGGGCTTTTCGAATGAGCAGTTCTTC. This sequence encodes CASSLTGGFSNEQFF.

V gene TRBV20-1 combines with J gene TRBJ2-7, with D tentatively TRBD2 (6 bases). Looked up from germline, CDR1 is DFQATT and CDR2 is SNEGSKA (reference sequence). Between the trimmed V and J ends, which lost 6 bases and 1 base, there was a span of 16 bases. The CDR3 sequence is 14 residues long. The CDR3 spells CSALRAAGSYEQYF. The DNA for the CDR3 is TGCAGTGCCCTTAGGGCGGCGGGGTCCTACGAGCAGTACTTC.

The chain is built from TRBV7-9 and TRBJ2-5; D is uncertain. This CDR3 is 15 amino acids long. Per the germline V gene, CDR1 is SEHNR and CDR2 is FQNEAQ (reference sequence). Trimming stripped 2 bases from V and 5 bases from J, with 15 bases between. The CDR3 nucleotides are TGTGCCAGCAGCTTATCAATAGTGGGTCCGGAGACCCAGTACTTC. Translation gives CASSLSIVGPETQYF.

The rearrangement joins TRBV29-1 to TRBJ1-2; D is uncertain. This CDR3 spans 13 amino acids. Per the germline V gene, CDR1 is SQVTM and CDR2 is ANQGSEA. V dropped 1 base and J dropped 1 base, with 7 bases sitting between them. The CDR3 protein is CSVEVQLNYGYTF. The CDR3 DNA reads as TGCAGCGTTGAAGTACAGCTTAACTATGGCTACACCTTC.

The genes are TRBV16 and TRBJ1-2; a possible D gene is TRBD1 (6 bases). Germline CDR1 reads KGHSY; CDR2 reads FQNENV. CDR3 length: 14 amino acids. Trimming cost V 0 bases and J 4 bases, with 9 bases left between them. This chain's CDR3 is CASSQSGGSYGYTF. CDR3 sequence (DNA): TGTGCCAGCAGCCAATCAGGGGGGAGCTATGGCTACACCTTC.

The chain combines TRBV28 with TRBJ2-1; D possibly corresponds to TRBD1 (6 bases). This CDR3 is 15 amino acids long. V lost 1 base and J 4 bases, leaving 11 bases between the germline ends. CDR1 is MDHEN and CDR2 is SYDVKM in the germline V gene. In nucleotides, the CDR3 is TGTGCCAGCAGTTTATCGAAACAGGGATACAATGAGCAGTTCTTC. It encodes CASSLSKQGYNEQFF.

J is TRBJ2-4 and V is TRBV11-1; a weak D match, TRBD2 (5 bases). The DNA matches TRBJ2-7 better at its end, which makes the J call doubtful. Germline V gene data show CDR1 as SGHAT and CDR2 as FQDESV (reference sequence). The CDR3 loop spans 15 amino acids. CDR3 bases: TGTGCCAGCAGCCCCGGGTATGTACTAGACTACGAGCAGTACTTC. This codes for CASSPGYVLDYEQYF.

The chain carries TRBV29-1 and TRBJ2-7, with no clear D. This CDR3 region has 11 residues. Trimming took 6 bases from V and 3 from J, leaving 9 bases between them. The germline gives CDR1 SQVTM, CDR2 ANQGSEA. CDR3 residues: CSVAQDYEQYF. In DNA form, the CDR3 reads TGCAGCGTCGCCCAGGACTACGAGCAGTACTTC.

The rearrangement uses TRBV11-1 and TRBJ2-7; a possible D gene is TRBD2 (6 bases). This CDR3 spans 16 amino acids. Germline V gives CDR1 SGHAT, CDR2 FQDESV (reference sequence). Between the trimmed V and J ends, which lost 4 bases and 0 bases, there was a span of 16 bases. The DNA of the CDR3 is TGTGCCAGCAGCTCTCTGGCGGGAATGAGCTCCTACGAGCAGTACTTC. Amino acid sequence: CASSSLAGMSSYEQYF. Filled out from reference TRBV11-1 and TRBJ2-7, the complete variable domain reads EAEVAQSPRYKITEKSQAVAFWCDPISGHATLYWYRQILGQGPELLVQFQDESVVDDSQLPKDRFSAERLKGVDSTLKIQPAELGDSAMYLCASSSLAGMSSYEQYFGPGTRLTVT.

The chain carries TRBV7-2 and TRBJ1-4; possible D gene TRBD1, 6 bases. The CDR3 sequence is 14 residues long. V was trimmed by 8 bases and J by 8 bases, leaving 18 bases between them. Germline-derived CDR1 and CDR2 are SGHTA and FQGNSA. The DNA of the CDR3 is TGTGCCAGCGCGGAGGGCAGGGGAGGCGAAAAACTGTTTTTT. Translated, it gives CASAEGRGGEKLFF.

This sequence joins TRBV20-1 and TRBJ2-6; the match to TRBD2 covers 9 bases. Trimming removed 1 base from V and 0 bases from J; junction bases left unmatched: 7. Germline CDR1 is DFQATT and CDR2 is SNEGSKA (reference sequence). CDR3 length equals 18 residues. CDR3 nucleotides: TGCAGTGCTAGAGCCTTGGGACTAGCCAGCTCTGGGGCCAACGTCCTGACTTTC. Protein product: CSARALGLASSGANVLTF.

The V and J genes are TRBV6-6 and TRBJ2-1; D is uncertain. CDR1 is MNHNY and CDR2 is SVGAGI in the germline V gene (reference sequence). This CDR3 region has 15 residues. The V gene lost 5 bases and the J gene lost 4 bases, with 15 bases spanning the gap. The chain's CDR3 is CASSHRQAVYNEQFF. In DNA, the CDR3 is TGTGCCAGCAGTCACAGACAAGCAGTATACAATGAGCAGTTCTTC.

The CDR3 reads CASSYPRTSALPYQETQYF. In DNA, the CDR3 is TGTGCCAGCAGTTACCCTCGGACTAGCGCCCTCCCGTACCAAGAGACCCAGTACTTC. This chain uses TRBV6-5 with TRBJ2-5; 9 nucleotides line up with TRBD2. This CDR3 is built from 19 residues. V lost 2 bases and J lost 0; bases outside the gene matches: 13. Germline V gene lookup returns CDR1 MNHEY and CDR2 SVGAGI.

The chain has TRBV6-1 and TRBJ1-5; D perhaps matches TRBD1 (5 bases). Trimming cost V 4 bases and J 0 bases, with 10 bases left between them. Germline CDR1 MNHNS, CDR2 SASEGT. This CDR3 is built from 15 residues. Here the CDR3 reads CASSGQLYSNQPQHF. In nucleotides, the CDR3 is TGTGCCAGCAGTGGACAGTTGTATAGCAATCAGCCCCAGCATTTT.

The DNA for the CDR3 is TGCAGCGTTGCTTACCAGGGGGCAGGGTATGGCTACACCTTC. Its translation: CSVAYQGAGYGYTF. The chain links TRBV29-1 to TRBJ1-2, with TRBD1 matching over 8 bases. CDR1 SQVTM and CDR2 ANQGSEA come from the germline V gene. The CDR3 consists of 14 residues. V was pared by 4 bases and J by 5 bases, with 9 bases of the junction left unmatched.

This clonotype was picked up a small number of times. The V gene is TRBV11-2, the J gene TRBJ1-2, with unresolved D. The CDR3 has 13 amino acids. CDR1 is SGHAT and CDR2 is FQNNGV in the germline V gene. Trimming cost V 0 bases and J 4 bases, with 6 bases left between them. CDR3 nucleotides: TGTGCCAGCAGCTTAGACAGATCCTATGGCTACACCTTC. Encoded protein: CASSLDRSYGYTF.

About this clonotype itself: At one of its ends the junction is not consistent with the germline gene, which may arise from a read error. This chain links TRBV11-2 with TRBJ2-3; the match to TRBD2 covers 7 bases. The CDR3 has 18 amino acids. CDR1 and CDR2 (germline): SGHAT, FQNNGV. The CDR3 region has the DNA TGTGCCAGCAGCCTAACCGGGACTACGGCGGCGAGCACAGAAACGCAGTATTTT. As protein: CASSLTGTTAASTETQYF.